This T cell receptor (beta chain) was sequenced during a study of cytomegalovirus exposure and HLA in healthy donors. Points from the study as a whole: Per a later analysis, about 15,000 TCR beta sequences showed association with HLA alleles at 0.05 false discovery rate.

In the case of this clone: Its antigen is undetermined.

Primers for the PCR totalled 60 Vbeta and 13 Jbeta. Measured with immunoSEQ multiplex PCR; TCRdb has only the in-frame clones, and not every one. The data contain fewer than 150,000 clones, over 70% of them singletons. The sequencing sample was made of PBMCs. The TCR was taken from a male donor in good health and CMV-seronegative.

In DNA, the CDR3 is TGTGCCAGGGATTCGGACAGGGGGAATCAGCCCCAGCATTTT. It is translated as CARDSDRGNQPQHF. The genes are TRBV21-1 and TRBJ1-5; the table assigns TRBD1, which was not confirmed against the DNA. TRBV21-1 is classified as a pseudogene. This CDR3 spans 14 amino acids.